What follows are 8 T cell receptor beta chains derived from one specimen sequenced in a study of T cell responses to AZD1222 COVID-19 vaccine. Only in-frame clones appear in the TCRdb table, and some are missing; sequencing was by immunoSEQ multiplex PCR. The repertoire holds about 100,000 clones, with 80% to 90% as singletons. The material was peripheral blood, obtained on day 0 of AZD1222 vaccination. The origin of the receptors is an adult in good health.

The chain is built from TRBV30 and TRBJ2-7; D is undetermined. The length of the CDR3 is 11 residues. V gave up 2 bases and J gave up 4 bases, with 6 bases separating them. Germline CDR1 and CDR2: GTSNPN and SVGIG (reference sequence). The CDR3 protein is CAWSKLYEQYF. The CDR3 DNA reads as TGTGCCTGGAGTAAATTGTACGAGCAGTACTTC.

The chain couples TRBV7-9 to TRBJ1-5; weak D call: TRBD1 (6 bases). Trimming took 5 bases from V and 2 from J, leaving 13 bases between them. The V gene's germline CDR1 is SEHNR and CDR2 FQNEAQ (reference sequence). The CDR3 length is 15 residues. The CDR3 DNA is TGTGCCAGCAGCCCTAAGGGGGTTCGCAATCAGCCCCAGCATTTT. Encoded protein: CASSPKGVRNQPQHF.

The chain uses TRBV5-4 and TRBJ2-3; 16 positions match TRBD2. The CDR3 length is 17 residues. V lost 4 bases and J lost 2; bases outside the gene matches: 4. CDR1 is SGHNT, CDR2 YYREEE, per germline (reference sequence). The CDR3 nucleotides read TGTGCCAGCAGCACCGGGACTAGCGGGGGGGACACAGATACGCAGTATTTT. Translating gives CASSTGTSGGDTDTQYF. The full variable domain, in which reference TRBV5-4 and TRBJ2-3 provide the parts outside the CDR3, is ETGVTQSPTHLIKTRGQQVTLRCSSQSGHNTVSWYQQALGQGPQFIFQYYREEENGRGNFPPRFSGLQFPNYSSELNVNALELDDSALYLCASSTGTSGGDTDTQYFGPGTRLTVL.

This clone was recorded once. The V gene is TRBV12-3 or TRBV12-4, the J gene TRBJ2-1; D is unclear. There are 13 residues in the CDR3. The ends were cut back, 2 bases at V and 4 bases at J, with 6 bases in the middle. CDR3 sequence reads: CASSLLTYNEQFF. The CDR3 DNA reads TGTGCCAGCAGTTTACTCACATACAATGAGCAGTTCTTC.

V and J are TRBV7-2 and TRBJ2-1; TRBD1 aligns across 7 bases. The CDR3 has 15 amino acids. Trimming at V came to 5 bases and at J to 1 base, leaving 5 bases not matched to a gene. The germline V gene encodes CDR1 SGHTA and CDR2 FQGNSA. The CDR3 region is CASSPGQLSYNEQFF. DNA for the CDR3: TGTGCCAGCAGCCCGGGACAGCTTTCCTACAATGAGCAGTTCTTC.

This chain joins TRBV4-3 and TRBJ2-1; 11 nucleotides agree with TRBD2. The CDR3 sequence is 19 residues long. Germline V gives CDR1 LGHNA, CDR2 YSLEER. After removal of 1 base from V and 3 bases from J, the junction contained 11 bases not matched to a gene. The CDR3 here is CASSQAEIAGGLNYNEQFF. Written as DNA, the CDR3 is TGCGCCAGCAGCCAAGCTGAGATAGCGGGGGGGTTAAACTACAATGAGCAGTTCTTC.

The chain recombines TRBV27 with TRBJ1-2; 8 bases align to TRBD1. Germline V gene data show CDR1 as MNHEY and CDR2 as SMNVEV (reference sequence). The ends lost 3 bases at V and 0 bases at J; junction bases unmatched: 18. The CDR3 is 20 residues long. The DNA of the CDR3 is TGTGCCAGCAGTTTCGCCCGCCTTGGACAGGGTAGGGCCACTAACTATGGCTACACCTTC. As protein: CASSFARLGQGRATNYGYTF.

The gene calls are TRBV6-1 and TRBJ2-1; D might be TRBD1 (5 bases). This CDR3 is built from 16 residues. Trimming shortened V by 1 base and J by 10 bases, and 20 bases separated the two germline ends. Germline values: CDR1 MNHNS, CDR2 SASEGT. CDR3 sequence (DNA): TGTGCCAGCAGTGAAGATGGCAGGGCCTTTTGGTCGGAGCAGTTCTTC. Amino acids: CASSEDGRAFWSEQFF.